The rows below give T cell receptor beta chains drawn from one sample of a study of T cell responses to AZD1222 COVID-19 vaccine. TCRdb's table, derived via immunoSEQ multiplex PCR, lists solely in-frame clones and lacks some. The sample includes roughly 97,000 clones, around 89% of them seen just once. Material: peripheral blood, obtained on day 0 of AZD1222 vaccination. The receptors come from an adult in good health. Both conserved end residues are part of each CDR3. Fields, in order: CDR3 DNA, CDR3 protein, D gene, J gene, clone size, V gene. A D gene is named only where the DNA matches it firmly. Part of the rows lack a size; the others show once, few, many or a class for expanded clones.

DNA: TGTGCCAGCAGCCCCCGGACTAGCGATGACTACGAGCAGTACTTC; CDR3: CASSPRTSDDYEQYF; D: TRBD2; J: TRBJ2-7; size: NA; V: TRBV11-1
DNA: TGTGCCAGCAGCCATCGACAGGATAATTCACCCCTCCACTTT; CDR3: CASSHRQDNSPLHF; D: NA; J: TRBJ1-6; size: NA; V: TRBV3-1/TRBV3-2
DNA: TGTGCCAGCATGAGGGGGTATAATTCACCCCTCCACTTT; CDR3: CASMRGYNSPLHF; D: NA; J: TRBJ1-6; size: NA; V: TRBV2
DNA: TGTGCCAGCAGTTTCATAACAGGAAAGAATGAAAAACTGTTTTTT; CDR3: CASSFITGKNEKLFF; D: NA; J: TRBJ1-4; size: NA; V: TRBV27
DNA: TGTGCCAGCAGCCCTAAGGACAGGGAGAATTCACCCCTCCACTTT; CDR3: CASSPKDRENSPLHF; D: TRBD1; J: TRBJ1-6; size: NA; V: TRBV4-2
DNA: TGTGCCAGCAGTTACTCAGGGGGGACAGGGGATGAAAAACTGTTTTTT; CDR3: CASSYSGGTGDEKLFF; D: TRBD1; J: TRBJ1-4; size: NA; V: TRBV6-6
DNA: TGTGCCAGCTCATCTTCGGGACAGGGGTTCTACGAGCAGTACTTC; CDR3: CASSSSGQGFYEQYF; D: TRBD1; J: TRBJ2-7; size: NA; V: TRBV18
DNA: TGCAGTGCTAGTCCGGAAACTGAAGCTTTCTTT; CDR3: CSASPETEAFF; D: NA; J: TRBJ1-1; size: NA; V: TRBV20-1
DNA: TGTGCCAGCAGCCAGGGAGGCTACAATGAGCAGTTCTTC; CDR3: CASSQGGYNEQFF; D: NA; J: TRBJ2-1; size: NA; V: TRBV7-2
DNA: TGCGCCAGCAGCTTGGGCGCAGACCAAGAGACCCAGTACTTC; CDR3: CASSLGADQETQYF; D: NA; J: TRBJ2-5; size: once; V: TRBV5-1
DNA: TGTGCCAGCAGCTTAGCCTCATCAGGGGCCTCCTACGAGCAGTACTTC; CDR3: CASSLASSGASYEQYF; D: NA; J: TRBJ2-7; size: NA; V: TRBV11-1
DNA: TGTGCCAGTAGTATAGATCTCGCGCGAAGCCGTGACGAAAAACTGTTTTTT; CDR3: CASSIDLARSRDEKLFF; D: NA; J: TRBJ1-4; size: NA; V: TRBV19
DNA: TGCGCCAGCAGCTTGGATGGACAGGCCAGAGGCTACACCTTC; CDR3: CASSLDGQARGYTF; D: TRBD1; J: TRBJ1-2; size: NA; V: TRBV5-1
DNA: TGTGCCAGCTCCCCGGGTGATTATTCACCCCTCCACTTT; CDR3: CASSPGDYSPLHF; D: NA; J: TRBJ1-6; size: NA; V: TRBV5-6
DNA: TGTGCCAGCAGCCCTCGGACAGGCCTTAACAATGAGCAGTTCTTC; CDR3: CASSPRTGLNNEQFF; D: TRBD1; J: TRBJ2-1; size: once; V: TRBV7-6
DNA: TGTGCCAGCAGTTCCAGGGGAGAGACCCAGTACTTC; CDR3: CASSSRGETQYF; D: NA; J: TRBJ2-5; size: NA; V: TRBV12-3/TRBV12-4
DNA: TGTGCCAGCAGCTTAGTCCCTATCGGGGTAGCGGGGCCGTACAATGAGCAGTTCTTC; CDR3: CASSLVPIGVAGPYNEQFF; D: TRBD2; J: TRBJ2-1; size: NA; V: TRBV7-3
DNA: TGTGCCAGCAGTTTTGCAAATGAGCAGTTCTTC; CDR3: CASSFANEQFF; D: NA; J: TRBJ2-1; size: NA; V: TRBV27
DNA: TGTGCCAGTAGTCCACAAGGACTAGCGGGAGGGCCGGGGTTAGATGAGCAGTTCTTC; CDR3: CASSPQGLAGGPGLDEQFF; D: TRBD2; J: TRBJ2-1; size: NA; V: TRBV19
DNA: TGTGCCAGCAGCTTAGCTACAACCCTCCACTTT; CDR3: CASSLATTLHF; D: NA; J: TRBJ1-6; size: NA; V: TRBV7-2
DNA: TGTGCCAGCAGTTTAGCCGGGACTAGCGGGAGTTACGAGCAGTACTTC; CDR3: CASSLAGTSGSYEQYF; D: TRBD2; J: TRBJ2-7; size: NA; V: TRBV28
DNA: TGTGCCAGCTCACCAGCCGCCAAAGATGAGCAGTTCTTC; CDR3: CASSPAAKDEQFF; D: NA; J: TRBJ2-1; size: NA; V: TRBV18
DNA: TGTGCCAGCAGCTCGGGACAGCCTAATGAAAAACTGTTTTTT; CDR3: CASSSGQPNEKLFF; D: TRBD1; J: TRBJ1-4; size: NA; V: TRBV7-2
DNA: TGTGCCAGCAGCTTCGTCGGACTAGCGGACAATGAGCAGTTCTTC; CDR3: CASSFVGLADNEQFF; D: TRBD2; J: TRBJ2-1; size: once; V: TRBV7-2
DNA: TGTGCCAGCAAGCGGGAGGGTACCACCGGGGAGCTGTTTTTT; CDR3: CASKREGTTGELFF; D: TRBD2; J: TRBJ2-2; size: NA; V: TRBV6-5